The source of this T cell receptor (beta chain) is a study of patients and donors after allogeneic stem cell transplantation. This CDR3 has 13 amino acids. Between the trimmed V and J ends, which lost 3 bases and 5 bases, there was a span of 11 bases. The germline CDR1 and CDR2 sequences are DFQATT and SNEGSKA (reference sequence). TCRdb analysed the RT-PCR reads with MiXCR anew, one entry per CDR3 protein. The sample contains about 110,000 distinct CDR3 sequences, 35% to 45% of which appear only once. This clonotype was counted only a few times. The chain employs TRBV20-1 and TRBJ2-1; D is unclear. The sequencing sample was made of blood, either unsorted or a sorted T cell fraction (not recorded which). This TCR came from a human donor who was either an allogeneic HSCT recipient or a stem cell or donor lymphocyte infusion donor (not recorded which). It is not recorded whose cells these are; they may come from a transplant donor. The chain's CDR3 is CSASPSRHNEQFF. The CDR3 DNA sequence: TGCAGTGCTAGCCCATCCCGACACAATGAGCAGTTCTTC.